This is a list of T cell receptor beta chains from one sample in a study of blood T cell repertoires in COVID-19. Measured with immunoSEQ multiplex PCR; TCRdb has only the in-frame clones, and not every one. The sample has around 430,000 clones, around 87% seen once. Sequencing used PBMCs or T cells enriched from blood (not recorded which). The source is a woman aged 45-65 years who had recovered from COVID-19. Each CDR3 is given with its conserved first and last residue. D genes are given only for firm matches. Not every row has a clone size; where given, it reads once, few, many or a size class.

>TRBJ2-1|TRBV5-5|NA|TRBD2
TGTGCCAGCAGCTTGGACCCTACTAGCGGGGTCAGCTCCTACAATGAGCAGTTCTTC
CASSLDPTSGVSSYNEQFF
>TRBJ1-5|TRBV27|NA|TRBD1
TGTGCCAGCAGACCTTTCGACAGGGTGGCCAATCAGCCCCAGCATTTT
CASRPFDRVANQPQHF
>TRBJ1-5|TRBV2|NA|TRBD1
TGTGCCAGCAGGGGACAGGGTATTAGCAATCAGCCCCAGCATTTT
CASRGQGISNQPQHF
>TRBJ1-1|TRBV7-2|NA|NA
TGTGCCAGCAGGAGAGGGTCGCAGAACACTGAAGCTTTCTTT
CASRRGSQNTEAFF
>TRBJ2-7|TRBV27|once|TRBD2
TGTGCCAGCAGGCTAGGAGGAGCGGGGGGCGTGGGCTACGAGCAGTACTTC
CASRLGGAGGVGYEQYF
>TRBJ1-3|TRBV28|NA|NA
TGTGCCAGCACCGACCCCAGGGAGGAAAACACCATATATTTT
CASTDPREENTIYF
>TRBJ2-2|TRBV6-5|NA|TRBD1
TGTGCCAGCAATCCGGGACAGGGCTACACCGGGGAGCTGTTTTTT
CASNPGQGYTGELFF
>TRBJ1-3|TRBV30|NA|TRBD1
TGTGCCTGGATCCCGGGACAGATAAGAAACACCATATATTTT
CAWIPGQIRNTIYF
>TRBJ1-1|TRBV5-1|NA|TRBD1
TGCGCCAGCACCAAGACGACAATCCGACAGGGGTCCGCTGAAGCTTTCTTT
CASTKTTIRQGSAEAFF
>TRBJ1-1|TRBV4-2|NA|NA
TGTGCCAGCAGCCAAGCCCAGGGCGACACTGAAGCTTTCTTT
CASSQAQGDTEAFF
>TRBJ2-7|TRBV2|NA|NA
TGTGCCAGCAGTGAACACAGCTACGAGCAGTACTTC
CASSEHSYEQYF
>TRBJ2-7|TRBV28|NA|NA
TGTGCCAGCAGTCCGGTCGGGACACTCCACGAGCAGTACTTC
CASSPVGTLHEQYF
>TRBJ1-6|TRBV30|NA|NA
TGTGCCTGGACCCCACTTGGAACAGGGAATCATTCACCCCTCCACTTT
CAWTPLGTGNHSPLHF
>TRBJ2-1|TRBV7-9|NA|NA
TGTGCCAGCAGCCTTCTACGGGATAGCGGAGACTACAATGAGCAGTTCTTC
CASSLLRDSGDYNEQFF
>TRBJ2-1|TRBV10-3|NA|TRBD2
TGTGCCATCAGTGATGATGAGACTAGCGAGGCCTACAATGAGCAGTTCTTC
CAISDDETSEAYNEQFF
>TRBJ2-5|TRBV10-3|NA|NA
TGTGCCATCTCCAGGGCGGAGACCCAGTACTTC
CAISRAETQYF
>TRBJ1-5|TRBV16|NA|TRBD1
TGTGCCAGCAGCCCGGGGACAGCCGATAGCAATCAGCCCCAGCATTTT
CASSPGTADSNQPQHF
>TRBJ1-1|TRBV10-3|NA|NA
TGTGCCATCAGTGACCGGGTTGGCACTGAAGCTTTCTTT
CAISDRVGTEAFF